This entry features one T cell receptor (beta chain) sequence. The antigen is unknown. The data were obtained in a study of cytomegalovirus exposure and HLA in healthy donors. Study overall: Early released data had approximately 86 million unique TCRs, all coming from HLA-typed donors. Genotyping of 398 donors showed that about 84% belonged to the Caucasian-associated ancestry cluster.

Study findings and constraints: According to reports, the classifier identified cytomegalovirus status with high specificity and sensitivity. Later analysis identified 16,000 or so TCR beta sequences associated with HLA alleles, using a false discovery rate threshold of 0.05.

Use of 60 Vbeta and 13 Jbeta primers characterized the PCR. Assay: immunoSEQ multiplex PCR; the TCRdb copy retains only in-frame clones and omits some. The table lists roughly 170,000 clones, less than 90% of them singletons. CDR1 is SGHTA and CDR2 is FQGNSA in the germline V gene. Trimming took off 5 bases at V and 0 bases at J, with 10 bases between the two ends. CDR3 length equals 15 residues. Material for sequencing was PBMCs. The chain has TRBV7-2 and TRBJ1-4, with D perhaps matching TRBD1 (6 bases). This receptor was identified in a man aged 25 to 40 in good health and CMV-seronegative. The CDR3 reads CASSLRTATNEKLFF. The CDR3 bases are TGTGCCAGCAGCCTCCGGACAGCAACTAATGAAAAACTGTTTTTT.